Sequencing of this TCR beta chain was carried out in a study of blood T cell repertoires in COVID-19. Study information: Samples taken during acute and convalescent COVID-19 were collected in the United States, Italy and Spain.

The CDR3 extends over 13 amino acids. Trimming pared 4 bases from V and 0 bases from J, leaving 6 bases between. The V gene's germline CDR1 is LGHDT and CDR2 YNNKEL (reference sequence). Authors' methods: How many nucleated cells were present was estimated from reference gene primer amplification. The table came from immunoSEQ multiplex PCR; TCRdb's copy has only in-frame clones and leaves some out. The D gene and trimming were derived from the DNA, and the V and J assignments and clone size from that table. The sample carries about 330,000 clones, around 87% recorded once. The rearrangement joins TRBV3-1 (or the pseudogene TRBV3-2) to TRBJ1-2; D unclear. This receptor was obtained from a woman between 25 and 40 years old who had recovered from COVID-19. The sample taken for sequencing was PBMCs or T cells enriched from blood (not recorded which). The CDR3 DNA reads as TGTGCCAGCAGCCCGACTACTAACTATGGCTACACCTTC. This encodes CASSPTTNYGYTF.